Reported below is one T cell receptor (beta chain). Germline CDR1 and CDR2: SGDLS and YYNGEE. V was clipped by 0 bases and J by 6 bases; unmatched bases: 7. This CDR3 spans 16 amino acids. These data originate in a study of shared clonotypes between healthy human individuals. Clones were read by immunoSEQ multiplex PCR, and TCRdb kept only the in-frame ones, dropping some. Of 400,000 to 550,000 clones listed, roughly 85% are singletons. The sequence came from a woman aged 40 to 50 in good health. Some clones in this sample may be carry-over from other donors' samples. V gene TRBV9 combines with J gene TRBJ2-2; 8 bases fit TRBD2. Sequencing was performed on PBMCs. The CDR3 DNA reads TGTGCCAGCAGCGTAGATCCAGCGGGAGATCCCGGGGAGCTGTTTTTT. It is translated as CASSVDPAGDPGELFF. The variable domain in full, with the rest retrieved from reference TRBV9 and TRBJ2-2, is DSGVTQTPKHLITATGQRVTLRCSPRSGDLSVYWYQQSLDQGLQFLIQYYNGEERAKGNILERFSAQQFPDLHSELNLSSLELGDSALYFCASSVDPAGDPGELFFGEGSRLTVL.